What follows is one T cell receptor (beta chain) and its context. These data originate in a study of control samples from healthy donors and cancer patients. The V end lost 6 bases, the J end lost 0 bases, and 24 bases lay between the germline ends. Per germline, CDR1 MNHNS and CDR2 SASEGT. CDR3 length: 18 residues. The protocol was immunoSEQ multiplex PCR, while the TCRdb copy is restricted to in-frame clones and leaves out a portion. The sample records 57,000 or so clones, almost 90% being singletons. The receptor's source is a man between 60 and 70 years old with colorectal cancer. The chain employs TRBV6-1 and TRBJ2-7; D tentatively reads TRBD1 or TRBD2 (5 bases each). The specimen was PBMCs. The CDR3 coding sequence is TGTGCCAGCAGGGAACTGGAGACCGGGACGGCGAGCTCCTACGAGCAGTACTTC. This codes for CASRELETGTASSYEQYF.